The 15 T cell receptor beta chains below all came from one sample that was sequenced in a study of OX40 agonist ivuxolimab in advanced cancers. Here immunoSEQ multiplex PCR was the method, and the copy in TCRdb shows in-frame clones only, minus some. The table lists fewer than 120,000 clones, around nine tenths of them singletons. The sample consisted of CD4+ or CD8+ T cells sorted from blood, taken in a trial of the OX40 agonist ivuxolimab. These receptors originate from an adult with an advanced solid tumor such as melanoma, head and neck, liver or kidney cancer.

The CDR3 DNA reads TGTGCCAGCAGCTTAGCCAGGATCAAGGAGACCCAGTACTTC. It yields the protein CASSLARIKETQYF. This sequence joins TRBV7-2 and TRBJ2-5; D call uncertain. V lost 0 bases to trimming and J lost 5 bases, with 10 bases between them. Germline assignment: CDR1 SGHTA and CDR2 FQGNSA. The CDR3 spans 14 residues.

This clone was seen a single time. The rearrangement joins TRBV7-8 to TRBJ1-1, with D perhaps matching TRBD1 (6 bases). The CDR3 has 12 amino acids. V shed 6 bases and J shed 3 bases, with 8 bases lying between them. The V gene's germline CDR1 is SGHVS and CDR2 FQNEAQ. The CDR3 spells CASSRTDTEAFF. CDR3 bases: TGTGCCAGCAGTAGGACAGACACTGAAGCTTTCTTT.

The V gene is TRBV6-6, the J gene TRBJ2-1; 9 bases line up with TRBD1. Trimming took 5 bases from V and 0 from J; bases not matched to a gene: 5. The CDR3 sequence is 16 residues long. Germline V gene sequence: CDR1 MNHNY, CDR2 SVGAGI (reference sequence). CDR3 nucleotides: TGTGCCAGCAGTAGGACAGGGGCCCGCTCCTACAATGAGCAGTTCTTC. Translated, it gives CASSRTGARSYNEQFF.

The table lists this clone with a count of one. The rearrangement joins TRBV18 to TRBJ1-3; TRBD1 might be the D (6 bases). This CDR3 has 17 residues. The V end lost 2 bases, the J end lost 0 bases, and 14 bases lay between the germline ends. Germline CDR1 and CDR2: KGHSH and LQKENI. CDR3 loop: CASSPELQGSSGNTIYF. The CDR3 nucleotides are TGTGCCAGCTCACCAGAGCTCCAGGGGAGCTCTGGAAACACCATATATTTT.

CDR3 protein: CASSPRRGGLRETQYF. As DNA, the CDR3 is TGTGCCAGCAGCCCCCGGCGGGGGGGCCTTCGAGAGACCCAGTACTTC. The V gene is TRBV9, the J gene TRBJ2-7; TRBD2 matches at 9 bases. The assigned J gene may be wrong: the sequence end matches TRBJ2-5 better. The CDR3 runs to 16 residues. The germline V gene encodes CDR1 SGDLS and CDR2 YYNGEE.

The gene calls are TRBV19 and TRBJ2-2; 10 nucleotides match TRBD1. With 6 bases clipped from V and 6 bases from J, the junction kept 7 bases outside the gene matches. Germline V gives CDR1 LNHDA, CDR2 SQIVND (reference sequence). The CDR3 runs 15 residues. This CDR3 reads CASSPTGGASGELFF. CDR3 bases: TGTGCCAGTAGCCCGACAGGGGGCGCATCCGGGGAGCTGTTTTTT.

The chain uses TRBV7-2 and TRBJ2-3; maybe TRBD2 (6 bases). With 2 bases removed from V and 3 bases from J, the gap between germline ends came to 12 bases. The germline V gene has CDR1 SGHTA and CDR2 FQGNSA. The CDR3 runs to 15 residues. The CDR3 loop is CASSLRRGITDTQYF. The CDR3 DNA follows: TGTGCCAGCAGCTTAAGGCGGGGAATTACAGATACGCAGTATTTT.

V and J are TRBV19 and TRBJ2-1; D remains ambiguous. Germline loops: CDR1 LNHDA, CDR2 SQIVND (reference sequence). The CDR3 covers 13 residues. V was pared by 3 bases and J by 7 bases, with 10 bases between. The DNA of the CDR3 is TGTGCCAGTAGTATCCTGGAAGAGAATGAGCAGTTCTTC. The encoded protein is CASSILEENEQFF.

The chain carries TRBV5-1 and TRBJ1-1; tentative D call: TRBD1 (6 bases). Trimming pared 4 bases from V and 0 bases from J, leaving 16 bases between. The CDR3 contains 16 residues. Germline V gene lookup returns CDR1 SGHRS and CDR2 YFSETQ. CDR3 region: CASSSDPGDLNTEAFF. In DNA, the CDR3 is TGCGCCAGCAGCAGCGACCCAGGGGACCTGAACACTGAAGCTTTCTTT.

This sequence joins TRBV7-2 and TRBJ2-5; 8 bases match TRBD2. With 5 bases clipped from V and 5 bases from J, the junction kept 7 bases outside the gene matches. The CDR3 totals 14 residues. Germline values: CDR1 SGHTA, CDR2 FQGNSA. The CDR3 bases are TGTGCCAGCAGCCCCGGCGGGAGGATGGAGACCCAGTACTTC. Its protein is CASSPGGRMETQYF.

V and J are TRBV9 and TRBJ2-1, with D possibly being TRBD1 (6 bases). The CDR3 has 15 amino acids. Trimming took 2 bases from V and 0 from J, leaving 9 bases between them. Looked up from germline, CDR1 is SGDLS and CDR2 is YYNGEE. The CDR3 region is CASSVTGHSYNEQFF. CDR3 DNA: TGTGCCAGCAGCGTCACAGGGCACTCCTACAATGAGCAGTTCTTC.

The rearrangement links TRBV30 to TRBJ1-5; a possible D gene is TRBD1 (6 bases). CDR1 is GTSNPN and CDR2 is SVGIG in the germline V gene (reference sequence). This CDR3 has 13 residues. Trimming took off 0 bases at V and 6 bases at J, with 9 bases between the two ends. CDR3 sequence (DNA): TGTGCCTGGAGTGTAGCAGGGGCTCAGCCCCAGCATTTT. Translation gives CAWSVAGAQPQHF.

V gene TRBV30 combines with J gene TRBJ1-5; possible D gene TRBD1, 6 bases. Germline V CDR1 and CDR2: GTSNPN, SVGIG (reference sequence). The CDR3 is 13 amino acids. The ends were cut back, 2 bases at V and 5 bases at J, with 10 bases in the middle. The CDR3 DNA follows: TGTGCCTGGAGTATCAGGGGACATCAGCCCCAGCATTTT. This translates into CAWSIRGHQPQHF.

V gene TRBV9 combines with J gene TRBJ1-4; D perhaps matches TRBD1 (6 bases). The CDR3 runs 17 residues. Per germline, CDR1 SGDLS and CDR2 YYNGEE. V was trimmed by 4 bases and J by 1 base, leaving 17 bases between them. The chain's CDR3 is CASSPRTGFGTNEKLFF. As DNA, the CDR3 is TGTGCCAGCAGCCCTCGAACAGGGTTTGGAACTAATGAAAAACTGTTTTTT. Complete variable domain (other parts from reference TRBV9 and TRBJ1-4): DSGVTQTPKHLITATGQRVTLRCSPRSGDLSVYWYQQSLDQGLQFLIQYYNGEERAKGNILERFSAQQFPDLHSELNLSSLELGDSALYFCASSPRTGFGTNEKLFFGSGTQLSVL.

The chain links TRBV6-1 to TRBJ2-5; 11 bases map to TRBD2. CDR3 length: 15 residues. Germline trimming cut 6 bases from V and 4 bases from J; bases unmatched to any gene: 7. Germline V gene sequence: CDR1 MNHNS, CDR2 SASEGT. The DNA for the CDR3 is TGTGCCAGCAGCCTTTCTAGCGGGGGGCTAGAGACCCAGTACTTC. Translated: CASSLSSGGLETQYF.